This TCR beta chain was found in a study of shared clonotypes between healthy human individuals. Regarding the study as a whole: Non-shared clonotypes were found to have lower generation probabilities than the clonotypes that were shared by all four of the sorted-subset donors.

Trimming cost V 6 bases and J 9 bases; bases outside gene matches: 16. The CDR3 contains 17 residues. CDR1 is MDHEN, CDR2 SYDVKM, per germline. As to this clone: Its antigen is undetermined.

When replicate PCRs were run on sorted subsets, they used around 200 ng DNA, tens of thousands of T cell genomes. The table came from immunoSEQ multiplex PCR; TCRdb's copy has only in-frame clones and leaves some out. Seen here are about 1.1 million clones, approximately 78% observed once, and the top ten hold around 0.47%. Sequenced: memory CD4+ T cells from PBMCs. Subset reported: CD45RA-negative fraction. This chain uses TRBV28 with TRBJ2-1, with 11 bases fitting TRBD1. The receptor was derived from a man between 18 and 29 years old in good health. Some clones in this sample may be carry-over from other donors' samples. CDR3 nucleotides: TGTGCCAGCAGCACCCCATCCGGGACAGGGGGGAGTGGTGAGCAGTTCTTC. Its translation: CASSTPSGTGGSGEQFF.